These T cell receptor beta chains were read from a single sample in a study of T cell repertoires in cytomegalovirus infection. Via MiXCR, TCRdb re-called the reads, giving one row per CDR3 protein. The data contain hundreds of thousands of distinct CDR3 sequences, roughly 35% of them singletons. Sequencing input: PBMCs. These receptors were obtained from a human donor in good health (CMV status not recorded). Some clones in this sample may be carry-over from other donors' samples. CDR3s include the opening cysteine and the closing phenylalanine or tryptophan. D genes are given only for firm matches.

>NA|TRBV24-1
CATSDYREQFF
>NA|TRBV11-2
CASSSSDEQFF
>NA|TRBV6-4
CASSEGRFNEKLFF
>NA|TRBV6-1
CASFGGGTDTQYF
>NA|TRBV19
CASSIELGQPQHF
>TRBD1|TRBV11-2
CASRKQGAGELFF
>TRBD2|TRBV18
CASSPSAGGSYEQYF
>NA|TRBV19
CASSIVLGMGEQFF
>NA|TRBV5-1
CASSSLSRRSTDTQYF
>NA|TRBV7-8
CASSFLMETQYF
>NA|TRBV11-2
CASSLDPGPSGNTIYF
>NA|TRBV20-1
CSARDLREGASYEQYF
>NA|TRBV12-3/TRBV12-4
CASSQTLNNSPLHF
>NA|TRBV7-2
CASSSHGGPYEQYF
>NA|TRBV7-9
CASSLRGESNQPQHF
>NA|TRBV4-1
CASSQDIQAYYGYTF
>NA|TRBV27
CASREGGSNQPQHF
>NA|TRBV2
CASSESSYNSPLHF
>TRBD2|TRBV20-1
CSALGTSGGTYNEQFF
>NA|TRBV7-9
CASSFPGDGYTF
>NA|TRBV15
CATSRDRGSNSPLHF
>NA|TRBV7-2
CASSLAQVFRQGKNTEAFF
>NA|TRBV20-1
CSAKGVGAGANVLTF
>TRBD1|TRBV10-3
CAISESSGTGDEQFF
>NA|TRBV11-2
CATLGGQGVDEQYF
>NA|TRBV7-9
CASSARGGTYGYTF
>NA|TRBV7-8
CASSLGLGRGNEQFF
>NA|TRBV7-2
CASSPRPGYEQFF
>TRBD1|TRBV29-1
CSVRPGTAITYEQYF
>TRBD2|TRBV7-9
CASSLETLAGVYNEQFF
>TRBD2|TRBV5-1
CASSLEREPYEQYF
>NA|TRBV20-1
CSARDRGETGAFF
>NA|TRBV7-3
CASSPNGGPETQYF
>NA|TRBV4-1
CASSQLYRSGLIRDTQYF
>NA|TRBV28
CASSFFRVYEQYF
>TRBD2|TRBV29-1
CSVGALAGPTGELFF
>TRBD1|TRBV11-2
CASSAGQGAAETQYF
>TRBD2|TRBV28
CASSLVTSGPSTDTQYF
>NA|TRBV7-6
CASSPLKREVVYEKFF
>NA|TRBV18
CASSQMDSLNEKLFF
>TRBD1|TRBV6-6
CASSWTGASLNGYTF
>TRBD2|TRBV4-1
CASSQDGLAGGSETQYF
>NA|TRBV24-1
CATSDLLRARRVGTSGANVLTF
>NA|TRBV5-1
CASSFGGYKDKNIQYF
>NA|TRBV28
CARSTGNQPQHF
>NA|TRBV7-2
CASSYWRDSNQPQHF
>NA|TRBV20-1
CSARNGGDGYTF
>NA|TRBV12-3/TRBV12-4
CASRSGAYSNQPQHF
>NA|TRBV6-1
CASSERGGTNTEAFF
>NA|TRBV18
CASSREWDSPLHF
>NA|TRBV7-6
CASSLATDFYNSPLHF
>NA|TRBV7-8
CASSERVGSAGLVDTQYF
>NA|TRBV6-6
CASSYSWAGPQETQYF
>TRBD2|TRBV6-6
CASSSPGLVVTGELFF
>NA|TRBV10-3
CAISDPVVSPGLKAGELFF
>TRBD1|TRBV13
CASTRTGLNYGYTF
>TRBD2|TRBV28
CASSFPGGGNIQYF
>NA|TRBV28
CASSLSKYYGYTF
>NA|TRBV27
CASSLSGMEAFF
>NA|TRBV12-3/TRBV12-4
CASGTRGINQSQHF